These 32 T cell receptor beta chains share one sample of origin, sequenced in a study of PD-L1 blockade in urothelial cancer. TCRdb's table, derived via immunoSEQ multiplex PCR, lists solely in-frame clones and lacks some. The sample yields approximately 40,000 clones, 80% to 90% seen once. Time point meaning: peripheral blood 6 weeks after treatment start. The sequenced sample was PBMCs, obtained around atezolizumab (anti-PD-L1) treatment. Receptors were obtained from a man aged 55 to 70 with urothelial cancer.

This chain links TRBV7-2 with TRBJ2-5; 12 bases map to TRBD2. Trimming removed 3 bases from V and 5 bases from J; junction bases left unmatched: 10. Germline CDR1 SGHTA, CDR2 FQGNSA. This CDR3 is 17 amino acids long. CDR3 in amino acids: CASSLSASGGARETQYF. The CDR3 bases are TGTGCCAGCAGCTTGTCGGCTAGCGGGGGGGCTCGGGAGACCCAGTACTTC.

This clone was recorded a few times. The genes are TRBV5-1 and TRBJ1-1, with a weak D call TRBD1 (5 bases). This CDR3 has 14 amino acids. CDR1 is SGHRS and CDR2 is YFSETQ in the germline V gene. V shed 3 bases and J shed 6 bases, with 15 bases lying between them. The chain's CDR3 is CASSWGGTNAEAFF. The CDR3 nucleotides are TGCGCCAGCAGCTGGGGGGGGACTAACGCTGAAGCTTTCTTT.

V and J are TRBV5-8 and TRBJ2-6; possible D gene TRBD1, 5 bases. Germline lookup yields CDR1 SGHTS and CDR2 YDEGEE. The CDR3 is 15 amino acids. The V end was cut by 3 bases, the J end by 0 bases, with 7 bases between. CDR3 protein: CASSSGNSGANVLTF. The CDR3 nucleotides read TGTGCCAGCAGCTCAGGGAACTCTGGGGCCAACGTCCTGACTTTC. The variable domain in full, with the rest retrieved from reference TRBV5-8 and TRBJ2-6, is EAGVTQSPTHLIKTRGQQATLRCSPISGHTSVYWYQQALGLGLQFLLWYDEGEERNRGNFPPRFSGRQFPNYSSELNVNALELEDSALYLCASSSGNSGANVLTFGAGSRLTVL.

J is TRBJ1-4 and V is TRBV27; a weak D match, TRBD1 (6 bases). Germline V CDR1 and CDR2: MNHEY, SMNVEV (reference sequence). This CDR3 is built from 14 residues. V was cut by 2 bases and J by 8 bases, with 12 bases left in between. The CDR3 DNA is TGTGCCAGCAGTTTAGCAGGGGCAGGCGAAAAACTGTTTTTT. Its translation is CASSLAGAGEKLFF.

For the CDR3, the DNA is TGTGCCAGCAGGACTACAGGGGGCTACGAGCAGTACTTC. As protein: CASRTTGGYEQYF. The chain has TRBV27 and TRBJ2-7, with 8 bases identical to TRBD1. Germline CDR1 and CDR2: MNHEY and SMNVEV (reference sequence). The CDR3 covers 13 residues. Trimming removed 6 bases from V and 3 bases from J; junction bases left unmatched: 4.

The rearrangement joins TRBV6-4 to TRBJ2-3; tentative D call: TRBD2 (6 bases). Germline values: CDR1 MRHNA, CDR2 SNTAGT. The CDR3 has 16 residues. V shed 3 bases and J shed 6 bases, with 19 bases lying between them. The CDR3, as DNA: TGTGCCAGCAGTGAATGGACTAACGCCCGCTCGGATACGCAGTATTTT. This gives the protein CASSEWTNARSDTQYF.

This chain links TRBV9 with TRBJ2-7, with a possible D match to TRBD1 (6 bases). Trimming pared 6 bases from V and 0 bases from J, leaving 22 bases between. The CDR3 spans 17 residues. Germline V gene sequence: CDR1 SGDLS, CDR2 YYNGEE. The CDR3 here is CASTLPRGQGSSYEQYF. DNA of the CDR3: TGTGCCAGCACCCTCCCCCGAGGGCAGGGGAGCTCCTACGAGCAGTACTTC. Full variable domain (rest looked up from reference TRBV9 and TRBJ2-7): DSGVTQTPKHLITATGQRVTLRCSPRSGDLSVYWYQQSLDQGLQFLIQYYNGEERAKGNILERFSAQQFPDLHSELNLSSLELGDSALYFCASTLPRGQGSSYEQYFGPGTRLTVT.

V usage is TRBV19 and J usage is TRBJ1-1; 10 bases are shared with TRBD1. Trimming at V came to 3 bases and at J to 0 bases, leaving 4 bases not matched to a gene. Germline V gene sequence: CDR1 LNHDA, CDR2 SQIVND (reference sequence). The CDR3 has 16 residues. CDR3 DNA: TGTGCCAGTAGTATCCTGGGACAGGGGATGAACACTGAAGCTTTCTTT. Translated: CASSILGQGMNTEAFF.

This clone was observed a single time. The CDR3 loop reads CAWSTRTGGRNTEAFF. The DNA of the CDR3 is TGTGCCTGGAGTACGCGGACAGGGGGGAGGAACACTGAAGCTTTCTTT. This chain joins TRBV30 and TRBJ1-1; 10 bases line up with TRBD1. The CDR3 runs to 16 residues. Per the germline V gene, CDR1 is GTSNPN and CDR2 is SVGIG (reference sequence). V lost 2 bases to trimming and J lost 1 base; unmatched junction nucleotides: 7.

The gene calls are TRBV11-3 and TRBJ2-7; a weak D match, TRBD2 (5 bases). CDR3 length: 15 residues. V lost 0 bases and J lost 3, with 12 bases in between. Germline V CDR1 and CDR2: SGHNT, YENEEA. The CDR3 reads CASSLESASGYEQYF. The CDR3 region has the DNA TGTGCCAGCAGCTTAGAGAGCGCCAGCGGCTACGAGCAGTACTTC.

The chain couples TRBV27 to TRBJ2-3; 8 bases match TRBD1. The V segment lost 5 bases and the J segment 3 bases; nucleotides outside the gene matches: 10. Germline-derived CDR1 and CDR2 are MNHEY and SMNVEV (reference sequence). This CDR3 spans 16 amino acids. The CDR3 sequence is CASSPLRDRTTDTQYF. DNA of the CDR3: TGTGCCAGCAGTCCCCTCCGGGACAGGACAACAGATACGCAGTATTTT.

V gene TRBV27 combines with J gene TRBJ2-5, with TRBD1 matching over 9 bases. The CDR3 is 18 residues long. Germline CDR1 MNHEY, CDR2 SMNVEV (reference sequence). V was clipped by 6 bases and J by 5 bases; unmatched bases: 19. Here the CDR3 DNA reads TGTGCCAGCAGCTTTACATGGGACAGGGTCCGGTTTAGGGAGACCCAGTACTTC. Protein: CASSFTWDRVRFRETQYF.

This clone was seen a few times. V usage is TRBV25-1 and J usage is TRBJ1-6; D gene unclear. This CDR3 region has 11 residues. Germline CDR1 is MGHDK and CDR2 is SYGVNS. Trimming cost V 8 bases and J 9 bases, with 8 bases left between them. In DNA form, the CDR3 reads TGTGCCAGCCGGGAAAGTTCACCCCTCCACTTT. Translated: CASRESSPLHF. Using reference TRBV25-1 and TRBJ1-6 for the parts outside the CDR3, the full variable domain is EADIYQTPRYLVIGTGKKITLECSQTMGHDKMYWYQQDPGMELHLIHYSYGVNSTEKGDLSSESTVSRIRTEHFPLTLESARPSHTSQYLCASRESSPLHFGNGTRLTVT.

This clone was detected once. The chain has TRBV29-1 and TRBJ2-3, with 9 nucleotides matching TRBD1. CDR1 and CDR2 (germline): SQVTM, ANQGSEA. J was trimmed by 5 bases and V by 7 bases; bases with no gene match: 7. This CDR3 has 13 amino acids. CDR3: CSGGTGSRDTQYF. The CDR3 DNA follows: TGCAGCGGGGGGACAGGGAGTCGAGATACGCAGTATTTT.

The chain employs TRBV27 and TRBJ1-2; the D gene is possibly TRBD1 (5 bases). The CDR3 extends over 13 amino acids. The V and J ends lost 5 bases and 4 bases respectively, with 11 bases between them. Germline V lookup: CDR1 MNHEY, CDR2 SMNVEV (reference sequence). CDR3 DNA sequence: TGTGCCAGCAGTAGTACAACAGGCTATGGCTACACCTTC. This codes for CASSSTTGYGYTF.

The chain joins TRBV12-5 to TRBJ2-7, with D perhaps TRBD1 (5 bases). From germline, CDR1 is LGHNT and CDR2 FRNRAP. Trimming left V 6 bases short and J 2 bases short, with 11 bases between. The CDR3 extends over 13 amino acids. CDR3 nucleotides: TGTGCTAGTGGAAAACAGGCCACCTACGAGCAGTACTTC. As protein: CASGKQATYEQYF.

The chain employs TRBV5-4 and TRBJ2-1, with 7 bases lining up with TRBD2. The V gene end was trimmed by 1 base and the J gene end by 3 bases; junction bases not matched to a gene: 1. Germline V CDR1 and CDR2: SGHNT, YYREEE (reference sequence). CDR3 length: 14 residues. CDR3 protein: CASSLRGDYNEQFF. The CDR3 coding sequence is TGTGCCAGCAGCTTGCGGGGGGACTACAATGAGCAGTTCTTC.

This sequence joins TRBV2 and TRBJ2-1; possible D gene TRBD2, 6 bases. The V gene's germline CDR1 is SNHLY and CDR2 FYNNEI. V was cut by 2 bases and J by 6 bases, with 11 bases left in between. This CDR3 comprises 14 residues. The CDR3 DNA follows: TGTGCCAGCAGTGAATTTCGTAGCGGCAATGAGCAGTTCTTC. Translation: CASSEFRSGNEQFF.

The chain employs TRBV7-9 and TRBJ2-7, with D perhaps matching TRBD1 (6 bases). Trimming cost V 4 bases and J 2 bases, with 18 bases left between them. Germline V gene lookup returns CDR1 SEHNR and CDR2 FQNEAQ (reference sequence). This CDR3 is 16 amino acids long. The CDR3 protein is CASSSPRGTATYEQYF. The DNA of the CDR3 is TGTGCCAGCAGCTCCCCGAGGGGGACGGCGACCTACGAGCAGTACTTC. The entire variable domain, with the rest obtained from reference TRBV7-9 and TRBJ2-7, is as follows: DTGVSQNPRHKITKRGQNVTFRCDPISEHNRLYWYRQTLGQGPEFLTYFQNEAQLEKSRLLSDRFSAERPKGSFSTLEIQRTEQGDSAMYLCASSSPRGTATYEQYFGPGTRLTVT.

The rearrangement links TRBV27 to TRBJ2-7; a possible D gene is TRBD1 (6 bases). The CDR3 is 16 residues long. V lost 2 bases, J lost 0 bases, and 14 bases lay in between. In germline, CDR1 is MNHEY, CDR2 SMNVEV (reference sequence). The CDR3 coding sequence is TGTGCCAGCAGTTTAAGATCCGGGACATACTCCTACGAGCAGTACTTC. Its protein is CASSLRSGTYSYEQYF.

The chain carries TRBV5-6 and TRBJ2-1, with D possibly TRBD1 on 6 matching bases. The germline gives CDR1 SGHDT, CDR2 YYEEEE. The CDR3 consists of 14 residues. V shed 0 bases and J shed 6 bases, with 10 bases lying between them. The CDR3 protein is CASSLAPGVNEQFF. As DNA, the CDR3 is TGTGCCAGCAGCTTGGCTCCAGGGGTCAATGAGCAGTTCTTC.

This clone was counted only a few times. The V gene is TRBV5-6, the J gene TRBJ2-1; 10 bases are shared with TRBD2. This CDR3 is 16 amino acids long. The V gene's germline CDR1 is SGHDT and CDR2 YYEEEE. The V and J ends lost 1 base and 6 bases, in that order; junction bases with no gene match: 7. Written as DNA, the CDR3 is TGTGCCAGCAGCTTGACTAGCGGGGTTGGGGCCAATGAGCAGTTCTTC. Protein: CASSLTSGVGANEQFF.

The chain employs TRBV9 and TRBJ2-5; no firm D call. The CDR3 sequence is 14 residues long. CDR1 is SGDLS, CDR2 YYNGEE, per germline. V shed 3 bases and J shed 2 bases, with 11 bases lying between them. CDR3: CASSEFGMQETQYF. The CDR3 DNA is TGTGCCAGCAGCGAATTCGGTATGCAAGAGACCCAGTACTTC.

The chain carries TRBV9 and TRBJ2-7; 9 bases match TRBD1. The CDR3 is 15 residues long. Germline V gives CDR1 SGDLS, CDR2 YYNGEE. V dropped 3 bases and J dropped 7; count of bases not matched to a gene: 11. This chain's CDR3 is CASSGQQGASGEQYF. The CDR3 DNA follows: TGTGCCAGCAGCGGACAACAGGGGGCTTCTGGGGAGCAGTACTTC.

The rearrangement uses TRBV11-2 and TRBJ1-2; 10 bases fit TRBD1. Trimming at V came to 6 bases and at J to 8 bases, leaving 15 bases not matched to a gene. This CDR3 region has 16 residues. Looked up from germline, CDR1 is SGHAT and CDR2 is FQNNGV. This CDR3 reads CASSAGDRGTFGGYTF. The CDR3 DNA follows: TGTGCCAGCAGTGCGGGGGACAGGGGAACATTTGGCGGCTACACCTTC.

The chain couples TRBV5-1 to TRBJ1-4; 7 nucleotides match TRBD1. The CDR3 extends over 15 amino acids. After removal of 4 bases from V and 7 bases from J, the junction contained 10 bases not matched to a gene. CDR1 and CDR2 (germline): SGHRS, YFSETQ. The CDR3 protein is CASSDRTGDGEKLFF. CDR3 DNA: TGCGCCAGCAGCGACCGAACAGGGGACGGTGAAAAACTGTTTTTT. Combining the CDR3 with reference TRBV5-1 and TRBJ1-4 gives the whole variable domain KAGVTQTPRYLIKTRGQQVTLSCSPISGHRSVSWYQQTPGQGLQFLFEYFSETQRNKGNFPGRFSGRQFSNSRSEMNVSTLELGDSALYLCASSDRTGDGEKLFFGSGTQLSVL.

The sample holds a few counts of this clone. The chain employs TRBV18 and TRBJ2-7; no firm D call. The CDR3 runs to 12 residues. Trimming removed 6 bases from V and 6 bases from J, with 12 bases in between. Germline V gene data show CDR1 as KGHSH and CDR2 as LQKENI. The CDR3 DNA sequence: TGTGCCAGCTCTCCTGAGACGGGCGAGCAGTACTTC. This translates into CASSPETGEQYF.

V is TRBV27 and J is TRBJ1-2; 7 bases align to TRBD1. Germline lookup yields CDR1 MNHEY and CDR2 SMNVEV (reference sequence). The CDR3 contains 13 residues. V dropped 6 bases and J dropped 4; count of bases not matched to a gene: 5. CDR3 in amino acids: CASSRDSSYGYTF. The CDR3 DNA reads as TGTGCCAGCAGCCGGGACAGCTCCTATGGCTACACCTTC.

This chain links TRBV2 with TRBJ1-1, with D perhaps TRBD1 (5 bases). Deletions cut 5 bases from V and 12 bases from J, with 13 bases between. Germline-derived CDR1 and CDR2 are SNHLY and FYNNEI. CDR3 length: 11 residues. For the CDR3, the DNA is TGTGCCAGCAGTCAGGAGGGGAGGACTTTCTTT. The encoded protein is CASSQEGRTFF.

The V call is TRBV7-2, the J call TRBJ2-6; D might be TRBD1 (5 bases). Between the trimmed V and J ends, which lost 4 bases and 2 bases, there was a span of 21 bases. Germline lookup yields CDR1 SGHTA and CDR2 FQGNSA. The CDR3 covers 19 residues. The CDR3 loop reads CASSSSRTRREAGANVLTF. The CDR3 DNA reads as TGTGCCAGCAGCTCATCCAGGACAAGGAGAGAGGCTGGGGCCAACGTCCTGACTTTC.

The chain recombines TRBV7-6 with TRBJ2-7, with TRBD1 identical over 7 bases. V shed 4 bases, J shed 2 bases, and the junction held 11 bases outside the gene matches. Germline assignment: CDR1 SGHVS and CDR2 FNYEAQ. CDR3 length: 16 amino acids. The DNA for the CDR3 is TGTGCCAGCAGCTCGGCACCGGGACAGTGGACCTACGAGCAGTACTTC. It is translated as CASSSAPGQWTYEQYF.

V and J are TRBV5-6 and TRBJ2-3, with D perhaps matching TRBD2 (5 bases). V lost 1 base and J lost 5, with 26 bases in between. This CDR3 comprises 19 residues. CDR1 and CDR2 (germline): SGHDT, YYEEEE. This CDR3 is CASSLYGEPLPASLDTQYF. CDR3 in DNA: TGTGCCAGCAGCTTGTATGGGGAACCTCTCCCGGCTAGCTTAGATACGCAGTATTTT.